This T cell receptor (beta chain) was found in a study of tumor-infiltrating lymphocytes in primary liver carcinoma. Overall study context: Tumors, staged T1-T3 N0M0, spanned about 4 to 10 cm. Broader study findings: Significantly greater top-250-clone fractions characterized tumors relative to blood (p = 0.039).

Regarding this clonotype: Its target is not known. A much larger clone lies one base from this, so it may be a read error.

The researchers obtained blood RNA from unsorted whole blood and also extracted germline DNA. Approximately 3.7 milliliters of peripheral blood were collected before surgery. From 450 to 550 ng total RNA, TCR beta cDNA was generated with a primer in the constant region. Construction of TCR beta libraries relied on three successive nested multiplex PCR rounds employing slightly modified ARM-PCR. Forward primers for TRBV1-TRBV30 and a C-beta reverse primer served the first two PCR rounds, at roughly 10 cycles each. TCRdb reanalysed the multiplex PCR reads using MiXCR and keeps one entry per CDR3 protein. The sample lists 300,000 to 400,000 distinct CDR3 sequences, approximately 65% seen once, with 5% to 6.5% in the top ten. In germline, CDR1 is MNHEY, CDR2 SVGAGI. The CDR3 consists of 13 residues. V gave up 4 bases and J gave up 7 bases; unmatched junction bases: 3.

The TCR sequence derives from a man in his forties or fifties with primary liver carcinoma and hepatitis B virus infection. This chain links TRBV6-5 with TRBJ2-3, with 9 bases lining up with TRBD2. The material sequenced was peripheral blood. The CDR3 sequence: CASSSRGGYTQYF. For the CDR3, the DNA is TGTGCCAGCAGTTCGCGGGGGGGATATACGCAGTATTTT.